This passage covers 26 T cell receptor beta chains from one sample sequenced in a study of cytomegalovirus exposure and HLA in healthy donors. PCR was performed using 60 Vbeta and 13 Jbeta primers. This table comes from immunoSEQ multiplex PCR, and its TCRdb copy is limited to in-frame clones, with some not included. The sample contains about 98,000 clones, about 80% of which appear only once. The source material was PBMCs. Receptor source: a man younger than 35 in good health and CMV-seropositive.

This clone was counted a single time. The gene calls are TRBV5-4 and TRBJ2-7; D perhaps matches TRBD2 (5 bases). V was trimmed by 0 bases and J by 1 base, leaving 8 bases between them. Germline V gives CDR1 SGHNT, CDR2 YYREEE (reference sequence). This CDR3 has 14 amino acids. The CDR3 DNA reads TGTGCCAGCAGCTTGGCGGGGATTTCCTACGAGCAGTACTTC. Protein: CASSLAGISYEQYF. Based on the CDR3 plus reference TRBV5-4 and TRBJ2-7, the full variable domain is ETGVTQSPTHLIKTRGQQVTLRCSSQSGHNTVSWYQQALGQGPQFIFQYYREEENGRGNFPPRFSGLQFPNYSSELNVNALELDDSALYLCASSLAGISYEQYFGPGTRLTVT.

V is TRBV4-2 and J is TRBJ2-5; D not resolved. CDR1 and CDR2 from the germline V gene are LGHNA and YNFKEQ. The ends were cut back, 0 bases at V and 7 bases at J, with 15 bases in the middle. This CDR3 is 15 amino acids long. The CDR3 here is CASSQEFALYGTQYF. CDR3 in DNA: TGTGCCAGCAGCCAAGAATTTGCTCTTTACGGGACCCAGTACTTC.

The chain carries TRBV7-2 and TRBJ2-3, with 8 bases that match TRBD2. Germline CDR1 is SGHTA and CDR2 is FQGNSA. The J segment lost 1 base and the V segment lost 5 bases, leaving 2 bases of the junction unmatched. This CDR3 has 14 amino acids. CDR3 in amino acids: CASSRAGGTDTQYF. The CDR3 DNA reads as TGTGCCAGCAGCCGAGCGGGGGGCACAGATACGCAGTATTTT.

This sequence joins TRBV15 and TRBJ2-6, with unresolved D. CDR1 is LNHNV and CDR2 is YYDKDF in the germline V gene (reference sequence). V shed 4 bases and J shed 2 bases, with 9 bases lying between them. The CDR3 loop spans 15 amino acids. CDR3 DNA: TGTGCCACCAGCATCCGAGTCCCTGGGGCCAACGTCCTGACTTTC. Translation: CATSIRVPGANVLTF.

J is TRBJ1-5 and V is TRBV2; TRBD1 might be the D (6 bases). This CDR3 is built from 12 residues. With 11 bases removed from V and 9 bases from J, the gap between germline ends came to 17 bases. CDR1 and CDR2 from the germline V gene are SNHLY and FYNNEI. The CDR3 bases are TGTGCCTGTAGACAGGAGCAATGGCCCCAGCATTTT. This encodes CACRQEQWPQHF.

This clone has only a few counts. The rearrangement joins TRBV2 to TRBJ1-1, with no clear D. Germline V gives CDR1 SNHLY, CDR2 FYNNEI. The CDR3 has 11 amino acids. V shed 7 bases and J shed 5 bases, with 8 bases lying between them. CDR3 region: CASTRRTEAFF. The CDR3 nucleotides read TGTGCCAGCACCCGGAGGACTGAAGCTTTCTTT. The complete variable domain, with remaining parts taken from reference TRBV2 and TRBJ1-1, reads EPEVTQTPSHQVTQMGQEVILRCVPISNHLYFYWYRQILGQKVEFLVSFYNNEISEKSEIFDDQFSVERPDGSNFTLKIRSTKLEDSAMYFCASTRRTEAFFGQGTRLTVV.

Notes on this clone: Germline and junction disagree at one end, which may indicate a read error. J is TRBJ2-1 and V is TRBV7-9, with D unclear. The CDR3 runs to 12 residues. In germline, CDR1 is SEHNR, CDR2 FQNEAQ (reference sequence). CDR3 DNA: TGTTCCAGCAGCTCCCAATACAATGAGCAGTTCTTC. This translates into CSSSSQYNEQFF.

The V gene is TRBV5-4, the J gene TRBJ2-2; 10 nucleotides line up with TRBD1. The V and J ends lost 4 bases and 2 bases, in that order; junction bases with no gene match: 11. Germline values: CDR1 SGHNT, CDR2 YYREEE (reference sequence). The length of the CDR3 is 18 residues. CDR3 sequence (DNA): TGTGCCAGCAGCCGTCCCGGGACAGGGGTGATTAACACCGGGGAGCTGTTTTTT. Residues: CASSRPGTGVINTGELFF. The whole variable domain, remainder taken from reference TRBV5-4 and TRBJ2-2, is ETGVTQSPTHLIKTRGQQVTLRCSSQSGHNTVSWYQQALGQGPQFIFQYYREEENGRGNFPPRFSGLQFPNYSSELNVNALELDDSALYLCASSRPGTGVINTGELFFGEGSRLTVL.

Only a few counts were recorded for this clone. The V gene is TRBV10-2, the J gene TRBJ1-2, with 9 bases aligning to TRBD1. V shed 7 bases and J 4 bases; nucleotides not matched to a gene: 19. From germline, CDR1 is WSHSY and CDR2 SAAADI. The length of the CDR3 is 18 residues. The CDR3 loop is CASTFTGTGIDESYGYTF. DNA of the CDR3: TGCGCCAGCACGTTTACCGGGACAGGGATCGACGAATCCTATGGCTACACCTTC.

The rearrangement uses TRBV30 and TRBJ2-6; D gene unclear. V lost 4 bases, J lost 1 base, and 5 bases lay in between. The CDR3 spans 13 residues. Looked up from germline, CDR1 is GTSNPN and CDR2 is SVGIG (reference sequence). The CDR3 coding sequence is TGTGCCTGGATCCTTTCTGGGGCCAACGTCCTGACTTTC. Translating it yields CAWILSGANVLTF.

The chain joins TRBV7-8 to TRBJ2-7, with 15 bases that match TRBD2. Trimming cost V 5 bases and J 5 bases; bases outside gene matches: 10. Germline V lookup: CDR1 SGHVS, CDR2 FQNEAQ. The CDR3 runs 17 residues. CDR3 coding DNA: TGTGCCAGCAGCCCAACCTGGGGACTAGCGGGGGGCAACGAGCAGTACTTC. It codes for CASSPTWGLAGGNEQYF.

This chain connects TRBV10-3 to TRBJ2-7; TRBD1 matches at 7 bases. V dropped 3 bases and J dropped 4; count of bases not matched to a gene: 9. Germline V gene lookup returns CDR1 ENHRY and CDR2 SYGVKD. The CDR3 totals 15 residues. The CDR3 DNA reads as TGTGCCATCAGTGATTCTTCGGGACAGAGTTACGAGCAGTACTTC. It codes for CAISDSSGQSYEQYF.

This clone has just a few counts. J is TRBJ2-1 and V is TRBV5-1; maybe TRBD2 (6 bases). The V end was cut by 0 bases, the J end by 9 bases, with 7 bases between. CDR1 and CDR2 from the germline V gene are SGHRS and YFSETQ. The CDR3 has 12 residues. This CDR3 reads CASSLVRGEQFF. The CDR3 region has the DNA TGCGCCAGCAGCTTGGTGCGGGGTGAGCAGTTCTTC. Variable domain in full (rest from reference TRBV5-1 and TRBJ2-1): KAGVTQTPRYLIKTRGQQVTLSCSPISGHRSVSWYQQTPGQGLQFLFEYFSETQRNKGNFPGRFSGRQFSNSRSEMNVSTLELGDSALYLCASSLVRGEQFFGPGTRLTVL.

V is TRBV28 and J is TRBJ1-4; 7 bases align to TRBD1. The CDR3 spans 13 residues. Germline trimming cut 6 bases from V and 7 bases from J; bases unmatched to any gene: 5. The germline V gene encodes CDR1 MDHEN and CDR2 SYDVKM. CDR3 amino acids: CASSLQGSEKLFF. The CDR3 nucleotides are TGTGCCAGCAGCCTACAGGGGAGTGAAAAACTGTTTTTT.

CDR3 in DNA: TGTGCCAGCAGCTTTGGTTGGAGACAGCCCCAGCATTTT. Protein product: CASSFGWRQPQHF. The chain couples TRBV11-2 to TRBJ1-5; D remains ambiguous. The ends were cut back, 3 bases at V and 7 bases at J, with 10 bases in the middle. Germline V gives CDR1 SGHAT, CDR2 FQNNGV. The length of the CDR3 is 13 residues.

The chain joins TRBV18 to TRBJ1-5; weak D call: TRBD1 (5 bases). The CDR3 has 15 amino acids. CDR1 and CDR2 from the germline V gene are KGHSH and LQKENI. V gave up 5 bases and J gave up 1 base, with 12 bases separating them. The CDR3 sequence: CASSVLDKSNQPQHF. The DNA for the CDR3 is TGTGCCAGCTCAGTGCTGGACAAGAGCAATCAGCCCCAGCATTTT.

The chain combines TRBV7-9 with TRBJ2-5; D might be TRBD1 (5 bases). The germline V and J ends were trimmed by 3 bases and 2 bases, with 13 bases remaining between them. The CDR3 consists of 15 residues. CDR1 and CDR2 (germline): SEHNR, FQNEAQ (reference sequence). The CDR3 here is CASSLGPRVQETQYF. The CDR3 DNA is TGTGCCAGCAGCTTGGGGCCCAGGGTACAAGAGACCCAGTACTTC.

This clone was seen once. V gene TRBV7-2 combines with J gene TRBJ1-5; D is uncertain. Germline V gene sequence: CDR1 SGHTA, CDR2 FQGNSA. CDR3 length equals 13 residues. Trimming took off 5 bases at V and 3 bases at J, with 8 bases between the two ends. CDR3 DNA sequence: TGTGCCAGCAGCCCGAGGGTCAATCAGCCCCAGCATTTT. As protein: CASSPRVNQPQHF.

The chain employs TRBV29-1 and TRBJ2-3; 11 bases are shared with TRBD2. Germline CDR1 reads SQVTM; CDR2 reads ANQGSEA. The ends lost 3 bases at V and 2 bases at J; junction bases unmatched: 7. The CDR3 runs to 16 residues. CDR3 nucleotide sequence: TGCAGCGTTGATGAATTGACTAGCGGGGCCACAGATACGCAGTATTTT. Translating it yields CSVDELTSGATDTQYF.

There are a few counts of this clone. The chain carries TRBV19 and TRBJ1-4, with a tentative D call TRBD1 (6 bases). The CDR3 covers 14 residues. The germline V and J ends were trimmed by 5 bases and 11 bases, with 18 bases remaining between them. Germline V lookup: CDR1 LNHDA, CDR2 SQIVND (reference sequence). This CDR3 is CASSLPTDRRKLFF. The CDR3 nucleotides read TGTGCCAGTAGTCTACCAACCGACAGGAGGAAACTGTTTTTT.

The J gene is TRBJ2-7, the V gene TRBV28; a weak D match, TRBD2 (5 bases). The germline CDR1 and CDR2 sequences are MDHEN and SYDVKM. CDR3 size: 12 residues. V lost 3 bases and J lost 2, with 5 bases in between. CDR3 amino acids: CASSFGTYEQYF. CDR3 bases: TGTGCCAGCAGTTTCGGGACCTACGAGCAGTACTTC.

This chain joins TRBV14 and TRBJ2-2, with 9 bases fitting TRBD2. The CDR3 runs to 17 residues. V shed 1 base and J 0 bases; nucleotides not matched to a gene: 3. Germline assignment: CDR1 SGHDN and CDR2 FVKESK. In DNA, the CDR3 is TGTGCCAGCAGCCAAGGCGTAGCGGGGGCGAACACCGGGGAGCTGTTTTTT. Residues: CASSQGVAGANTGELFF.

This rearrangement joins TRBV28 to TRBJ1-5, with D perhaps matching TRBD1 (6 bases). CDR1 is MDHEN, CDR2 SYDVKM, per germline. This CDR3 region has 12 residues. Trimming cost V 4 bases and J 7 bases, with 8 bases left between them. CDR3 amino acids: CASSSGAQPQHF. The CDR3 coding sequence is TGTGCCAGCAGTTCAGGGGCCCAGCCCCAGCATTTT. Based on the CDR3 plus reference TRBV28 and TRBJ1-5, the full variable domain is DVKVTQSSRYLVKRTGEKVFLECVQDMDHENMFWYRQDPGLGLRLIYFSYDVKMKEKGDIPEGYSVSREKKERFSLILESASTNQTSMYLCASSSGAQPQHFGDGTRLSIL.

This chain links TRBV20-1 with TRBJ2-1, with D tentatively TRBD2 (6 bases). The CDR3 is 11 residues long. V lost 6 bases and J 9 bases, leaving 12 bases between the germline ends. Per germline, CDR1 DFQATT and CDR2 SNEGSKA (reference sequence). In DNA, the CDR3 is TGCAGTGCCCGGAGGGCGGGTGAGCAGTTCTTC. Protein product: CSARRAGEQFF.

The V gene is TRBV7-7, the J gene TRBJ2-5, with D perhaps matching TRBD1 (6 bases). Trimming took 2 bases from V and 2 from J, leaving 9 bases between them. The CDR3 sequence is 14 residues long. The germline gives CDR1 SSHAT, CDR2 FNYEAQ (reference sequence). The CDR3 sequence: CASSLQGRQETQYF. The DNA of the CDR3 is TGTGCCAGCAGCTTACAGGGGCGTCAAGAGACCCAGTACTTC. The whole variable domain, filled in from reference TRBV7-7 and TRBJ2-5, reads GAGVSQSPRYKVTKRGQDVTLRCDPISSHATLYWYQQALGQGPEFLTYFNYEAQPDKSGLPSDRFSAERPEGSISTLTIQRTEQRDSAMYRCASSLQGRQETQYFGPGTRLLVL.

Details on this clone: This may stem from a read error, because a much larger clone lies one nucleotide away. Other DNA sequences within the sample encode an identical CDR3. The chain uses TRBV27 and TRBJ1-1; TRBD1 might be the D (6 bases). V gave up 6 bases and J gave up 2 bases, with 10 bases separating them. The CDR3 contains 13 residues. The germline CDR1 and CDR2 sequences are MNHEY and SMNVEV (reference sequence). CDR3 amino acids: CASSPQGNTEAFF. As DNA, the CDR3 is TGTGCCAGCAGCCCACAGGGAAACACTGAAGCTTTCTTT.